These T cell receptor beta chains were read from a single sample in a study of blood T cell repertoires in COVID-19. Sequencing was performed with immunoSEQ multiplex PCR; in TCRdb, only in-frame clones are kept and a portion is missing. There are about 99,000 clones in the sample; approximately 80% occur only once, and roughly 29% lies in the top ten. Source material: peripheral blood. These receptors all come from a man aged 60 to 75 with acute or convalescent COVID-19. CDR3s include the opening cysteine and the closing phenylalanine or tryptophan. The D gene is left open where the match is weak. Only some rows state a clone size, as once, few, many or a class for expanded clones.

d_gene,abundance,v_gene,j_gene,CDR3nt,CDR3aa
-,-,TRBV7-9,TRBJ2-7,TGTGCCAGCAGCTCCAAACAGGTTAAGGTATCAGGCGAGCAGTACTTC,CASSSKQVKVSGEQYF
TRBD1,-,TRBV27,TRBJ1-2,TGTGCCAGCAGCTGGACAGGGGGCGACTATGGCTACACCTTC,CASSWTGGDYGYTF
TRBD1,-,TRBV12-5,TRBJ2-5,TGTGCTAGTGGTTCTGCAGGGGGAACGGAGACCCAGTACTTC,CASGSAGGTETQYF
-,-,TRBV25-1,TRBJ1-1,TGTGCCAGCAGTGAGGCGGGGGGCACTGAAGCTTTCTTT,CASSEAGGTEAFF
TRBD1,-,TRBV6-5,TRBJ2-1,TGTGCCAGCAGTTTGTATCCAGGGGGCGAACCTAAGCAGTTCTTC,CASSLYPGGEPKQFF
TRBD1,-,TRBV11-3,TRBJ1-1,TGTGCCAGCAGCTTAGGGGACAGACTTTTGAACACTGAAGCTTTCTTT,CASSLGDRLLNTEAFF
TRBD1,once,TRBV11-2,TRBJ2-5,TGTGCCAGCAGCTTGGGGACAGGGGCCAGGTACCAAGAGACCCAGTACTTC,CASSLGTGARYQETQYF
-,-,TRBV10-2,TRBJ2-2,TGCGCCAGCAGTGAGTCGGGAACAGGCCACGCGAACACCGGGGAGCTGTTTTTT,CASSESGTGHANTGELFF
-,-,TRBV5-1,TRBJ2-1,TGCGCCAGCAGGGGCGGGATTTTACGGATCTCCTACAATGAGCGGCAGTTCTTC,CASRGGILRISYNERQFF
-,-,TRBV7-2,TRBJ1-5,TGTGCCAGCAGCTTACAGGGGTGGCTTAGCAATCAGCCCCAGCATTTT,CASSLQGWLSNQPQHF
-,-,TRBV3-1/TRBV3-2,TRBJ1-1,TGTGCCAGCAGCCAAGCTAACGGGAGCCCTGAAGCTTTCTTT,CASSQANGSPEAFF
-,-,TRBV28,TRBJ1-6,TGTGCCAGCAGTTTTTCCAGGGCTTATAATTCACCCCTCCACTTT,CASSFSRAYNSPLHF
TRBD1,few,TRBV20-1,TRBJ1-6,TGCAGTGCTAGTTCAGGGGGTCCTAATTCACCCCTCCACTTT,CSASSGGPNSPLHF
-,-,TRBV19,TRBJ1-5,TGTGCCGAACTAAGGAGGGGCAATCAGCCCCAGCATTTT,CAELRRGNQPQHF
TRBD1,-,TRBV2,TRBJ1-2,TGTGCCAGCAGGGTGGACAGGGAAAACGGTGGCTACACCTTC,CASRVDRENGGYTF
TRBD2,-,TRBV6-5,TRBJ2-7,TGTGCCAGCAGTTATAGCGGGACGGGGGATTACGAGCAGTACTTC,CASSYSGTGDYEQYF
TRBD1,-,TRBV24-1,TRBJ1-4,TGTGCCACCAGTGAACCTCCGGGACAGGGCAATGAAAAACTGTTTTTT,CATSEPPGQGNEKLFF
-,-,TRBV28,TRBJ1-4,TGTGCCAGTCCGCCGGGGGTTGGTGAAAAACTGTTTTTT,CASPPGVGEKLFF
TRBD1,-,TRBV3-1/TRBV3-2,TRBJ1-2,TGTGCCAGCAGCCAGGCCTCAAACTCGTCAGGACAGGCCTATTTTGGCTACACCTTC,CASSQASNSSGQAYFGYTF
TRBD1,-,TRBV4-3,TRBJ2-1,TGCGCCAGCAGCCAAGCGGACAGGGACGACAATGAGCAGTTCTTC,CASSQADRDDNEQFF
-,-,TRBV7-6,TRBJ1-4,TGTGCCAGCAGCTTAGCTGGGGGCTGGAATGAAAAACTGTTTTTT,CASSLAGGWNEKLFF
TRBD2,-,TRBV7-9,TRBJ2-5,TGTGCCAGCAGCTTACTAGCGGGAGATCGGGAGACCCAGTACTTC,CASSLLAGDRETQYF
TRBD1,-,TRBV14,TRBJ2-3,TGTGCCAGCAGCCAGACAGGGGGAGTCACAGATACGCAGTATTTT,CASSQTGGVTDTQYF
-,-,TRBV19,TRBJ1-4,TGTGCCAGTAGTCCCGTCGGGTACGGTGAAAAACTGTTTTTT,CASSPVGYGEKLFF
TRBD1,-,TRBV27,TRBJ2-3,TGTGCCAGCAGTTCGAACAGGGGTTCGGATACGCAGTATTTT,CASSSNRGSDTQYF
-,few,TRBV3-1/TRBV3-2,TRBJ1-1,TGTGCCAGCAGTCGGGACGGGGGGTTCACTGAAGCTTTCTTT,CASSRDGGFTEAFF
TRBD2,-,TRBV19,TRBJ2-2,TGTGCCAGTAGTATTCCTAGCGGGCTAGGGGAGCTGTTTTTT,CASSIPSGLGELFF
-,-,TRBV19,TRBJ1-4,TGTGCCAGTAGTCTCTCAAGTGGGAGTGAAAAACTGTTTTTT,CASSLSSGSEKLFF
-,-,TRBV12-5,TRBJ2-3,TGTGCTAGTGGTTTGCTCCCAGCGATTAGCACAGATACGCAGTATTTT,CASGLLPAISTDTQYF
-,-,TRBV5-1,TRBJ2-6,TGCGCCAGCAGCTTGGGAAGACAGGGGGCCAACGTCCTGACTTTC,CASSLGRQGANVLTF
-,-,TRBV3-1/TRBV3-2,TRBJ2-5,TGTGCCAGCAGCCAAGAGATATATGAGTTCCGGGTTCCGAAAGAGACCCAGTACTTC,CASSQEIYEFRVPKETQYF
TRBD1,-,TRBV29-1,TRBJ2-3,TGCAGCGTTGATTGGGGACAGGGGAGAGATACGCAGTATTTT,CSVDWGQGRDTQYF
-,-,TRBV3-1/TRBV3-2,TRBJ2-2,TGTGCCAGCAGCCCCCGGGAGCCCTCAGGGGAGCTGTTTTTT,CASSPREPSGELFF
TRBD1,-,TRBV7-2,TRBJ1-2,TGTGCCAGCAGCCCCCGGGACAGGGCCTACAATGGCTACACCTTC,CASSPRDRAYNGYTF
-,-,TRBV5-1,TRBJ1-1,TGCGCCAGCAGCACGGGGGGAGCGAACACTGAAGCTTTCTTT,CASSTGGANTEAFF
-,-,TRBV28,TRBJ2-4,TGTGCCAGCAGTCCTAGCCCCAGACAAAACATTCAGTACTTC,CASSPSPRQNIQYF
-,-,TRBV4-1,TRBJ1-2,TGCGCCAGCAGCCAACCGGGACTCCGGGATGGCTACACCTTC,CASSQPGLRDGYTF
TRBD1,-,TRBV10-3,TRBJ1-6,TGTGCCATCAGGCCGGGGACAGGGGAAAATTCACCCCTCCACTTT,CAIRPGTGENSPLHF
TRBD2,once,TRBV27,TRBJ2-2,TGTGCCAGCAGTCCCTGGGTAGCGGGCAACACCGGGGAGCTGTTTTTT,CASSPWVAGNTGELFF
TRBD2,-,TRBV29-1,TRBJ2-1,TGCAGCGTTGATGAGGCCAGCGGCGGGAGTGAGCAGTTCTTC,CSVDEASGGSEQFF
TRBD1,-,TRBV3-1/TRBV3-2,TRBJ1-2,TGTGCCAGCAGCCGAAGACAGGGGAAGAACTATGGCTACACCTTC,CASSRRQGKNYGYTF
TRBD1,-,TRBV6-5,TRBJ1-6,TGTGCCAGCAGCGACAGGGGGGGAGTTCCCCTCCACTTT,CASSDRGGVPLHF
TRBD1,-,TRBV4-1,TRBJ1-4,TGCGCCAGCAGCCAGCCCGACAGGGGGATTGAAAAACTGTTTTTT,CASSQPDRGIEKLFF
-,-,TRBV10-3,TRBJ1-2,TGTGCCATCAGTGAGGATGCGGGGGGTTTGATCGGCTACACCTTC,CAISEDAGGLIGYTF
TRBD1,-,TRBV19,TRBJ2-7,TGTGCCACCACCGACAGGGGTCGGTCCTACGAGCAGTACTTC,CATTDRGRSYEQYF
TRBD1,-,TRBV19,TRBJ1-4,TGTGCCAGTAGTGGAACCTTCGGGACAGGGGTGGAAAAACTGTTTTTT,CASSGTFGTGVEKLFF
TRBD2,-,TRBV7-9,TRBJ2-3,TGTGCCAGCAGCTTAATAGCGGGAGGTCCAAGGGGCACAGATACGCAGTATTTT,CASSLIAGGPRGTDTQYF
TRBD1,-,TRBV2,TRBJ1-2,TGTGCCAGCGGGACAGGGGGTGGAAGAGGCTACACCTTC,CASGTGGGRGYTF
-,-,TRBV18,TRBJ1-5,TGTGCCAGCGAAGTGGGGACACCTAGAAGGGCAAATCAGCCCCAGCATTTT,CASEVGTPRRANQPQHF